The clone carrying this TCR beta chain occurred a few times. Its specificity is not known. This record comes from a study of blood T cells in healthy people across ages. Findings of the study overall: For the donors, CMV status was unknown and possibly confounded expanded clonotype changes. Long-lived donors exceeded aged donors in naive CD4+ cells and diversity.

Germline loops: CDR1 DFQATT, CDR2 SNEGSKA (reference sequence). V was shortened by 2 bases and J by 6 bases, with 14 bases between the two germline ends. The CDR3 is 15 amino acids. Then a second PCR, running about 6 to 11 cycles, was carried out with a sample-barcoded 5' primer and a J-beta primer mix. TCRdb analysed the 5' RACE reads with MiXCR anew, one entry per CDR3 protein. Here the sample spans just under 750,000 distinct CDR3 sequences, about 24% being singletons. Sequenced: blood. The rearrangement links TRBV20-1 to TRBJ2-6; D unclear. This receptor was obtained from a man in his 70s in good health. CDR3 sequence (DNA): TGCAGTGCTAGAAGCTCGTGGAAAAAGGCCAACGTCCTGACTTTC. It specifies CSARSSWKKANVLTF.